What follows describes a single TCR beta chain. The data originate from a study of blood T cell repertoires in COVID-19. The repertoire was sequenced with immunoSEQ multiplex PCR; TCRdb's copy has only in-frame clones and lacks some. The sample yields 180,000 or so clones, roughly 85% seen once. V shed 6 bases, J shed 3 bases, and the junction held 4 bases outside the gene matches. The germline V gene has CDR1 SGHNT and CDR2 YENEEA. The CDR3 loop spans 13 amino acids. The sample was peripheral blood. The clonotype originates from a human donor with active or convalescent COVID-19. The donor label of this sample is uncertain. The chain uses TRBV11-3 and TRBJ1-1; 7 bases fit TRBD1. In nucleotides, the CDR3 is TGTGCCAGCAGAACAGGGGTCTACACTGAAGCTTTCTTT. Encoded protein: CASRTGVYTEAFF.